Only a few counts were recorded for the clone carrying this T cell receptor (beta chain). Its antigen remains unknown. This sample was included in a study of beta chain features in type 1 diabetes. Findings of the study overall: Type 1 diabetes patients showed a moderate but significant shortening of TCRB CDR3s in all four CD4+ subsets.

J gave up 4 bases and V 1 base, and 2 bases lay outside the gene matches. Germline CDR1 and CDR2: LNHDA and SQIVND (reference sequence). This CDR3 is 15 amino acids long. Expressed TCRB transcripts were sequenced because the isolated RNA had all been reverse transcribed beforehand. Data came from immunoSEQ multiplex PCR; TCRdb stores just in-frame clones and leaves some out. The profile covers hundreds of thousands of clones, with about 14% appearing a single time and roughly 0.04% taken by the ten largest. The chain carries TRBV19 and TRBJ2-1, with 9 bases that match TRBD2. The clonotype comes from a young man with type 1 diabetes. The sequenced material came from naive CD4+ T cells from blood. DNA of the CDR3: TGTGCCAGTAGTATAGGGCTAGCGGGGTACAATGAGCAGTTCTTC. Protein sequence: CASSIGLAGYNEQFF.